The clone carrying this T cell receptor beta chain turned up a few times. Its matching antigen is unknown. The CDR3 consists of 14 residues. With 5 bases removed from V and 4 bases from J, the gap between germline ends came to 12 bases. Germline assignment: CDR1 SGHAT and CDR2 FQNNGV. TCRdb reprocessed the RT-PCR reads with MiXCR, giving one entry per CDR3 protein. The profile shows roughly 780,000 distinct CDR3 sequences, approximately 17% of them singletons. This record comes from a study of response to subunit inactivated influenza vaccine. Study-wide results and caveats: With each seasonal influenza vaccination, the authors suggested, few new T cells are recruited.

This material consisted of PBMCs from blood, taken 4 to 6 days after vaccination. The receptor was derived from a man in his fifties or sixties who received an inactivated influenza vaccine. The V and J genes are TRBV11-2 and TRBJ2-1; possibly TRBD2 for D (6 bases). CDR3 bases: TGTGCCAGCAGCCCGACTAGAGATTACAATGAGCAGTTCTTC. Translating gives CASSPTRDYNEQFF.